The rows below give T cell receptor beta chains drawn from one sample of a study of spatial heterogeneity in lung cancer. TCRdb reprocessed the 5' RACE reads via MiXCR and lists one record per CDR3 protein. The table has under 3,000 distinct CDR3 sequences, about 13% seen once. Sequenced material: PBMCs, taken at surgery. These receptors came from a male donor with early-stage non-small cell lung cancer. The CDR3 runs from the conserved cysteine through the conserved F or W. A D gene is named only where the DNA matches it firmly. Size values are once, few and many counts, or a class for expanded clones, and some rows have none.

>TRBV28|TRBJ2-7|-|-
TGTGCCAGTTCGGGTTCGGAGACCTACGAGCAGTACTTC
CASSGSETYEQYF
>TRBV29-1|TRBJ2-7|many|TRBD1
TGCAGCGGGACAGGGGAAACTTACGAGCAGTACTTC
CSGTGETYEQYF
>TRBV7-2|TRBJ2-7|medium-sized|TRBD1
TGTGCCAGCAGCTTAGGGGTTACAGGGGGCTTTTACGAGCAGTACTTC
CASSLGVTGGFYEQYF
>TRBV20-1|TRBJ2-2|medium-sized|-
TGCAGTGCTAGCATGGGTGCCGGGGAGCTGTTTTTT
CSASMGAGELFF
>TRBV23-1|TRBJ2-5|many|-
TGCGCCAGCAGTAAAAATCTGCCCAGCCAAGAGACCCAGTACTTC
CASSKNLPSQETQYF
>TRBV23-1|TRBJ2-6|many|-
TGCGCCAGCAGTCCAGGGACCTCTAATTACTCTGGGGCCAACGTCCTGACTTTC
CASSPGTSNYSGANVLTF
>TRBV20-1|TRBJ2-5|few|TRBD2
TGCAGTGCTAGAGGCCGTTTAGCGGGTGTCTTCCAAGAGACCCAGTACTTC
CSARGRLAGVFQETQYF
>TRBV6-5|TRBJ2-7|medium-sized|TRBD2
TGTGCCAGCAGCTATACCCGGGGGGGGACCTACGAGCAGTACTTC
CASSYTRGGTYEQYF
>TRBV7-2|TRBJ2-5|medium-sized|TRBD2
TGTGCCAGCAGTAGCGGGGAAGAGACCCAGTACTTC
CASSSGEETQYF
>TRBV6-6|TRBJ2-1|many|-
TGTGCCAGCAGCCGCGACCCGACAACGTCAAATGCGGAGCAGTTCTTC
CASSRDPTTSNAEQFF
>TRBV23-1|TRBJ2-5|many|TRBD2
TGCGCCAGCAGTCAATCGGCTAGCGGGAGGGCCAAGGAGACCCAGTACTTC
CASSQSASGRAKETQYF
>TRBV6-5|TRBJ2-4|medium-sized|-
TGTGCCAGCACCTCAGGGGTTTTAGCCAAAAACATTCAGTACTTC
CASTSGVLAKNIQYF
>TRBV20-1|TRBJ2-1|medium-sized|-
TGCAGTGCTAGACGGGGCTCCTACAATGAGCAGTTCTTC
CSARRGSYNEQFF
>TRBV18|TRBJ2-1|many|TRBD1
TGTGCCAGCTCACAATCGACAGGGGTGTCCTACAATGAGCAGTTCTTC
CASSQSTGVSYNEQFF
>TRBV5-1|TRBJ1-4|-|TRBD1
TGCGCCAGGGGGACAGAACCTAATGAAAAACTGTTTTTT
CARGTEPNEKLFF
>TRBV30|TRBJ2-7|medium-sized|-
TGTGCCTGGAGTGCGGAGGTGGAGCAGTACTTC
CAWSAEVEQYF
>TRBV6-2/TRBV6-3|TRBJ2-2|-|TRBD1
TGTGCCAGCAGTCCGACAGGGGGATACACCGGGGAGCTGTTTTTT
CASSPTGGYTGELFF